Ten or more counts support the clone carrying this T cell receptor beta chain. The target antigen is unknown. These data belong to a study of T cells in Graves' hyperthyroidism and ophthalmopathy. It was RNA transcripts that yielded the amplified TCR beta CDR3 regions. The HTBI set primed first-round TCR CDR3 RT-PCR. TCRdb reprocessed the multiplex PCR reads with MiXCR, giving one entry per CDR3 protein. In the table there are approximately 520,000 distinct CDR3 sequences, around a quarter of which are singletons. Trimming left V 0 bases short and J 4 bases short, with 12 bases between. CDR1 and CDR2 from the germline V gene are SNHLY and FYNNEI. The CDR3 consists of 15 residues. Study-level points and caveats: The blood repertoire included most of the expanded thyroid clonotypes above 0.001.

The sample taken for sequencing was blood. The clonotype comes from a woman younger than 45 with Graves' ophthalmopathy. The chain is built from TRBV2 and TRBJ2-5; TRBD2 might be the D (5 bases). The CDR3 DNA sequence: TGTGCCAGCAGTGAAGCAAATCTAGCTGGAGAGACCCAGTACTTC. It yields the protein CASSEANLAGETQYF.